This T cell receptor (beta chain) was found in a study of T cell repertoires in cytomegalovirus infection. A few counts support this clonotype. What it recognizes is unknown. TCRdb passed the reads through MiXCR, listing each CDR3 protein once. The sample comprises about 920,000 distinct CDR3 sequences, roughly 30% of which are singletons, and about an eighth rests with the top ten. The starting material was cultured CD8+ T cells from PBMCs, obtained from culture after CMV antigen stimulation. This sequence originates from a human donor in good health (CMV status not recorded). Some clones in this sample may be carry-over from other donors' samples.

The DNA for the CDR3 is TGTGCCGTCCGGGGGGGGTTGGGGAACGAGCAGTACGTC. As protein: CAVRGGLGNEQYV. The chain couples TRBV10-3 to TRBJ2-7; 8 nucleotides align to TRBD2. This CDR3 is built from 13 residues. The junction had 11 bases not matched to a gene; V was cut back by 11 bases and J by 5 bases. Germline-derived CDR1 and CDR2 are ENHRY and SYGVKD.